These 29 T cell receptor beta chains were all obtained from the same sample, sequenced in a study of a mutant IDH1 vaccine in newly diagnosed glioma (dated by TCRdb to about 2021). The method behind the library was the immunoSEQ multiplex PCR assay. The clones in this table, taken by TCRdb from immuneACCESS, are in-frame only. Not every clone is retained; where verified, under half of the shortfall comes from an unresolved V gene, and the cause of the rest is unknown. This sample lists about 34,000 clones; about three quarters were detected once. The leading ten clones occupy roughly 8.9% of the sample. What this sample's time point label stands for: baseline, week 1 (first vaccination visit). This specimen's treatment or condition label, interpreted: pre-vaccination baseline after standard-of-care therapy. Sequences were derived from peripheral blood mononuclear cells (PBMCs), sampled from a glioma patient treated with radiotherapy, temozolomide or both. These receptors all come from a man over 45 with glioma. Some clones in this sample may be carry-over from other donors' samples.

J is TRBJ1-2 and V is TRBV27; a possible D gene is TRBD1 (5 bases). Germline loops: CDR1 MNHEY, CDR2 SMNVEV (reference sequence). V lost 7 bases and J 5 bases, leaving 14 bases between the germline ends. The CDR3 contains 13 residues. CDR3: CASKAGVAYGYTF. CDR3 sequence (DNA): TGTGCCAGCAAGGCGGGGGTAGCGTATGGCTACACCTTC.

The genes are TRBV5-6 and TRBJ2-1, with unresolved D. The CDR3 runs to 16 residues. The germline V gene has CDR1 SGHDT and CDR2 YYEEEE. With 3 bases removed from V and 13 bases from J, the gap between germline ends came to 26 bases. The CDR3 here is CASSSPNRYSRSGQFF. The CDR3 nucleotides are TGTGCCAGCAGCTCACCTAACCGCTATTCCCGCTCGGGTCAGTTCTTC. Full variable domain (remainder filled in from reference TRBV5-6 and TRBJ2-1): DAGVTQSPTHLIKTRGQQVTLRCSPKSGHDTVSWYQQALGQGPQFIFQYYEEEERQRGNFPDRFSGHQFPNYSSELNVNALLLGDSALYLCASSSPNRYSRSGQFFGPGTRLTVL.

This clone was detected once. J is TRBJ2-5 and V is TRBV7-7, with TRBD1 as a possible D gene (6 bases). Between the trimmed V and J ends, which lost 8 bases and 1 base, there was a span of 11 bases. Germline CDR1 is SSHAT and CDR2 is FNYEAQ (reference sequence). There are 13 residues in the CDR3. The CDR3 is CASAGTLQETQYF. For the CDR3, the DNA is TGTGCCAGCGCCGGGACACTCCAAGAGACCCAGTACTTC.

This clone was counted between two and nine times. V usage is TRBV7-6 and J usage is TRBJ1-5; no clear D gene. The CDR3 contains 13 residues. Germline V lookup: CDR1 SGHVS, CDR2 FNYEAQ. The ends were cut back, 10 bases at V and 3 bases at J, with 13 bases in the middle. The CDR3 nucleotides read TGTGCCACGGGAACCGCCGACAATCAGCCCCAGCATTTT. It encodes CATGTADNQPQHF.

The V gene is TRBV14, the J gene TRBJ1-1, with TRBD1 as a possible D gene (6 bases). Germline CDR1 is SGHDN and CDR2 is FVKESK. Trimming shortened V by 1 base and J by 3 bases, and 12 bases separated the two germline ends. The CDR3 totals 15 residues. The CDR3 region is CASSQASGDYTEAFF. The CDR3, as DNA: TGTGCCAGCAGCCAAGCATCAGGGGATTACACTGAAGCTTTCTTT.

The chain carries TRBV18 and TRBJ2-3, with D possibly TRBD2 on 5 matching bases. V was cut by 3 bases and J by 4 bases, with 14 bases left in between. The CDR3 runs to 15 residues. CDR1 and CDR2 (germline): KGHSH, LQKENI. CDR3 residues: CASSPSGLRPDTQYF. Written as DNA, the CDR3 is TGTGCCAGCTCACCGTCCGGACTGCGGCCAGATACGCAGTATTTT.

Only one count was recorded for this clone. This chain links TRBV4-2 with TRBJ2-7; possibly TRBD2 for D (5 bases). Germline CDR1 LGHNA, CDR2 YNFKEQ. The CDR3 covers 15 residues. Trimming left V 4 bases short and J 5 bases short, with 18 bases between. CDR3 sequence reads: CASSPVEGPRHEQYF. For the CDR3, the DNA is TGTGCCAGCAGCCCAGTCGAGGGCCCACGCCACGAGCAGTACTTC.

This rearrangement joins TRBV10-3 to TRBJ2-1, with 7 bases aligning to TRBD2. This CDR3 region has 15 residues. V trimming: 4 bases; J trimming: 0 bases; junction bases outside the gene matches: 3. Looked up from germline, CDR1 is ENHRY and CDR2 is SYGVKD. CDR3 in amino acids: CAISAGTTSYNEQFF. CDR3 DNA sequence: TGTGCCATCAGTGCCGGGACTACCTCCTACAATGAGCAGTTCTTC.

The V call is TRBV4-3, the J call TRBJ2-3, with 9 bases lining up with TRBD2. J was trimmed by 4 bases and V by 1 base; bases with no gene match: 3. CDR1 and CDR2 from the germline V gene are LGHNA and YSLEER. The CDR3 is made up of 15 amino acids. CDR3 DNA: TGCGCCAGCAGCCAAGCTAGCGGGGACCCAGATACGCAGTATTTT. Translation: CASSQASGDPDTQYF.

The chain has TRBV6-6 and TRBJ2-2; the D is unclear. The CDR3 spans 11 residues. The V gene lost 8 bases and the J gene lost 5 bases, with 6 bases spanning the gap. The germline CDR1 and CDR2 sequences are MNHNY and SVGAGI (reference sequence). The CDR3 region has the DNA TGTGCCAGCGGAGTAACCGGGGAGCTGTTTTTT. This encodes CASGVTGELFF.

This chain connects TRBV6-5 to TRBJ1-3; TRBD1 is a possible D gene (5 bases). V lost 0 bases to trimming and J lost 1 base, with 10 bases between them. The V gene's germline CDR1 is MNHEY and CDR2 SVGAGI. This CDR3 region has 16 residues. This CDR3 reads CASSYSYRTSGNTIYF. The CDR3 region has the DNA TGTGCCAGCAGTTACTCGTACAGGACTTCTGGAAACACCATATATTTT.

The chain carries TRBV21-1 and TRBJ2-5; no DNA check was done on the table's D call, TRBD1. TRBV21-1 is marked as a pseudogene. CDR3 length: 17 amino acids. This CDR3 reads CASSKGILGTEQETQYF. The CDR3 DNA reads as TGTGCCAGCAGCAAAGGAATACTGGGGACAGAACAAGAGACCCAGTACTTC.

The chain carries TRBV30 and TRBJ1-2; no clear D gene. CDR1 is GTSNPN, CDR2 SVGIG, per germline (reference sequence). Trimming left V 3 bases short and J 3 bases short, with 14 bases between. This CDR3 spans 14 amino acids. Written as DNA, the CDR3 is TGTGCCTGGAGCCCCAGAGGGCAGCACTATGGCTACACCTTC. Residues: CAWSPRGQHYGYTF.

The CDR3 DNA reads as TGCGCCAGCAGCTCAGGACAGGGTGTGACCCAGTACTTC. Translating gives CASSSGQGVTQYF. V usage is TRBV5-1 and J usage is TRBJ2-5; 8 bases are a match to TRBD1. The junction had 5 bases not matched to a gene; V was cut back by 3 bases and J by 7 bases. Germline assignment: CDR1 SGHRS and CDR2 YFSETQ. The CDR3 totals 13 residues. The entire variable domain, with the rest obtained from reference TRBV5-1 and TRBJ2-5, is as follows: KAGVTQTPRYLIKTRGQQVTLSCSPISGHRSVSWYQQTPGQGLQFLFEYFSETQRNKGNFPGRFSGRQFSNSRSEMNVSTLELGDSALYLCASSSGQGVTQYFGPGTRLLVL.

The chain couples TRBV7-9 to TRBJ2-7; perhaps TRBD2 as D (5 bases). Germline CDR1 reads SEHNR; CDR2 reads FQNEAQ (reference sequence). Deletions cut 6 bases from V and 7 bases from J, with 19 bases between. The CDR3 covers 14 residues. CDR3 sequence: CASSSRGPFWEQYF. In nucleotides, the CDR3 is TGTGCCAGCAGTTCACGGGGTCCTTTCTGGGAGCAGTACTTC. Drawing the rest from reference TRBV7-9 and TRBJ2-7, the complete variable domain is DTGVSQNPRHKITKRGQNVTFRCDPISEHNRLYWYRQTLGQGPEFLTYFQNEAQLEKSRLLSDRFSAERPKGSFSTLEIQRTEQGDSAMYLCASSSRGPFWEQYFGPGTRLTVT.

As for this clone: One end of the junction does not line up with germline, which may come from a read error. The J gene is TRBJ1-2, the V gene TRBV9; D call uncertain. Germline CDR1 SGDLS, CDR2 YYNGEE. The CDR3 has 14 amino acids. The CDR3 protein is CASNVALSNYGYTF. DNA of the CDR3: TGTGCCAGCAACGTAGCCCTCTCTAACTATGGCTACACCTTC. Complete variable domain (other parts from reference TRBV9 and TRBJ1-2): DSGVTQTPKHLITATGQRVTLRCSPRSGDLSVYWYQQSLDQGLQFLIQYYNGEERAKGNILERFSAQQFPDLHSELNLSSLELGDSALYFCASNVALSNYGYTFGSGTRLTVV.

This chain uses TRBV5-4 with TRBJ2-1, with 10 bases identical to TRBD2. The V segment lost 3 bases and the J segment 8 bases; nucleotides outside the gene matches: 8. Germline V gene data show CDR1 as SGHNT and CDR2 as YYREEE (reference sequence). The CDR3 loop spans 15 amino acids. CDR3 amino acids: CASSSVLAGDDEQFF. The CDR3 coding sequence is TGTGCCAGCAGCTCAGTGCTAGCGGGAGACGATGAGCAGTTCTTC.

This clone was counted only a few times. V usage is TRBV5-4 and J usage is TRBJ2-7; no firm D call. Trimming removed 4 bases from V and 0 bases from J, with 17 bases in between. In germline, CDR1 is SGHNT, CDR2 YYREEE (reference sequence). The CDR3 is made up of 16 amino acids. Written as DNA, the CDR3 is TGTGCCAGCAGCGCTCACGCGAGGTACGGCTCCTACGAGCAGTACTTC. Translated: CASSAHARYGSYEQYF.

V usage is TRBV11-2 and J usage is TRBJ2-7; D is perhaps TRBD2 (6 bases). Germline CDR1 is SGHAT and CDR2 is FQNNGV. The CDR3 has 14 residues. Trimming took off 4 bases at V and 3 bases at J, with 13 bases between the two ends. The DNA of the CDR3 is TGTGCCAGCAGCTCCACTAGCAGTAACTACGAGCAGTACTTC. This translates into CASSSTSSNYEQYF. Together with reference TRBV11-2 and TRBJ2-7, the CDR3 gives the full variable domain: EAGVAQSPRYKIIEKRQSVAFWCNPISGHATLYWYQQILGQGPKLLIQFQNNGVVDDSQLPKDRFSAERLKGVDSTLKIQPAKLEDSAVYLCASSSTSSNYEQYFGPGTRLTVT.

The chain links TRBV2 to TRBJ1-2, with TRBD1 as a possible D gene (5 bases). The CDR3 is 15 amino acids. V lost 6 bases and J lost 5, with 19 bases in between. The germline V gene has CDR1 SNHLY and CDR2 FYNNEI. CDR3 protein: CASRVGVAGSYGYTF. The CDR3 region has the DNA TGTGCCAGCAGAGTGGGGGTTGCGGGGAGTTATGGCTACACCTTC. Full variable domain (remainder filled in from reference TRBV2 and TRBJ1-2): EPEVTQTPSHQVTQMGQEVILRCVPISNHLYFYWYRQILGQKVEFLVSFYNNEISEKSEIFDDQFSVERPDGSNFTLKIRSTKLEDSAMYFCASRVGVAGSYGYTFGSGTRLTVV.

The chain links TRBV2 to TRBJ2-3; D is undetermined. The V end was cut by 6 bases, the J end by 5 bases, with 3 bases between. There are 10 residues in the CDR3. The germline V gene has CDR1 SNHLY and CDR2 FYNNEI. For the CDR3, the DNA is TGTGCCAGCAGCCGAGATACGCAGTATTTT. This sequence encodes CASSRDTQYF.

This clone has a handful of counts. This rearrangement joins TRBV6-5 to TRBJ1-1, with TRBD1 identical over 7 bases. There are 14 residues in the CDR3. CDR1 is MNHEY, CDR2 SVGAGI, per germline. V dropped 6 bases and J dropped 2; count of bases not matched to a gene: 6. The CDR3, as DNA: TGTGCCAGCAGCTCTGGGACAGTAAACACTGAAGCTTTCTTT. Translating it yields CASSSGTVNTEAFF.

This chain joins TRBV6-6 and TRBJ1-2; D unclear. CDR1 and CDR2 (germline): MNHNY, SVGAGI (reference sequence). The CDR3 extends over 13 amino acids. The chain's CDR3 is CATQEPPNYGYTF. The CDR3 nucleotides are TGTGCTACCCAGGAGCCCCCTAACTATGGCTACACCTTC.

V usage is TRBV5-6 and J usage is TRBJ1-1, with D uncertain. V was clipped by 2 bases and J by 3 bases, with 17 bases between them. Germline V lookup: CDR1 SGHDT, CDR2 YYEEEE. This CDR3 region has 16 residues. DNA of the CDR3: TGTGCCAGCAGCTTTTCCCCAGGCTTTAGGCACACTGAAGCTTTCTTT. Protein: CASSFSPGFRHTEAFF.

The genes are TRBV9 and TRBJ2-3, with 11 bases identical to TRBD2. The J segment lost 6 bases and the V segment lost 2 bases, leaving 2 bases of the junction unmatched. Germline V CDR1 and CDR2: SGDLS, YYNGEE. The CDR3 is 14 amino acids. CDR3 in amino acids: CASSVSGGADTQYF. The DNA for the CDR3 is TGTGCCAGCAGCGTTAGCGGGGGGGCTGATACGCAGTATTTT.

This clone appeared a few times. The chain has TRBV5-6 and TRBJ2-3, with 9 positions matching TRBD1. Germline values: CDR1 SGHDT, CDR2 YYEEEE. The trim removed 3 bases at V and 6 bases at J, leaving 5 bases unmatched. This CDR3 contains 14 residues. CDR3 region: CASSSSGTGDTQYF. In DNA, the CDR3 is TGTGCCAGCAGCTCGTCCGGGACAGGGGATACGCAGTATTTT.

The chain is built from TRBV4-1 and TRBJ2-7; no reliable D call. The CDR3 is 13 residues long. Germline V gene sequence: CDR1 MGHRA, CDR2 YSYEKL. V gave up 8 bases and J gave up 0 bases, with 11 bases separating them. This CDR3 is CASPRATSYEQYF. Here the CDR3 DNA reads TGCGCCAGCCCAAGAGCGACCTCCTACGAGCAGTACTTC.

The J gene is TRBJ1-1, the V gene TRBV6-6; D call uncertain. V lost 6 bases and J 0 bases, leaving 11 bases between the germline ends. The CDR3 contains 14 residues. In germline, CDR1 is MNHNY, CDR2 SVGAGI (reference sequence). This chain's CDR3 is CASRKGTMNTEAFF. In nucleotides, the CDR3 is TGTGCCAGCAGGAAAGGCACTATGAACACTGAAGCTTTCTTT.

The chain is built from TRBV19 and TRBJ2-3; perhaps TRBD2 as D (5 bases). This CDR3 contains 13 residues. Germline V gene sequence: CDR1 LNHDA, CDR2 SQIVND (reference sequence). V dropped 6 bases and J dropped 4 bases, with 11 bases sitting between them. The CDR3 DNA reads TGTGCCAGTAGGGTGGGGAGCTCAGATACGCAGTATTTT. Translated, it gives CASRVGSSDTQYF.